This is a list of T cell receptor beta chains from one sample in a study of lymphopenia after photon versus proton radiotherapy. Repertoires were generated with immunoSEQ multiplex PCR, while TCRdb's copy carries only in-frame clones and drops some. The sample holds 150,000 to 200,000 clones, approximately 91% seen once. The sequenced sample was peripheral blood, obtained from a patient treated with photon-based radiotherapy. These TCRs come from a man between 50 and 59 years old with gastric cancer. Each CDR3 is given with its conserved first and last residue. The D gene is left open where the match is weak. Size tells how often a clone was seen (once, few, many) or the class of an expanded clone, and some rows leave it out.

>TRBJ2-7|.|.|TRBV30
CAWSVGVNYDREQYF
TGTGCCTGGAGTGTTGGGGTTAACTACGATCGGGAGCAGTACTTC
>TRBJ2-5|.|.|TRBV28
CASSLSRGETQYF
TGTGCCAGCAGTCTAAGTCGAGGAGAGACCCAGTACTTC
>TRBJ1-1|.|.|TRBV18
CASSPQAGKDTEAFF
TGTGCCAGCTCACCACAAGCGGGGAAGGACACTGAAGCTTTCTTT
>TRBJ2-3|TRBD2|.|TRBV9
CASSVVSGGPDTQYF
TGTGCCAGCAGCGTAGTAAGCGGGGGGCCAGATACGCAGTATTTT
>TRBJ1-2|.|.|TRBV30
CAWSPPDGRRGTF
TGTGCCTGGAGTCCTCCGGACGGCCGCCGAGGCACCTTC
>TRBJ1-1|.|.|TRBV9
CASSVSDSFYTEAFF
TGTGCCAGCAGCGTAAGCGACAGCTTTTACACTGAAGCTTTCTTT
>TRBJ1-1|.|.|TRBV7-3
CASSASMNTEAFF
TGTGCCAGCAGCGCCTCGATGAACACTGAAGCTTTCTTT
>TRBJ1-1|.|.|TRBV15
CATSTEGRVNTEAFF
TGTGCCACCAGCACAGAAGGGCGGGTGAACACTGAAGCTTTCTTT
>TRBJ1-1|TRBD1|.|TRBV30
CAWSGGSGGWNTEAFF
TGTGCCTGGAGTGGGGGTTCAGGGGGCTGGAACACTGAAGCTTTCTTT
>TRBJ2-7|.|.|TRBV4-2
CASSQELLGTGTYEQYF
TGTGCCAGCAGCCAAGAGCTTCTGGGGACTGGTACCTACGAGCAGTACTTC
>TRBJ2-2|.|.|TRBV6-5
CASSRGGGSRELFF
TGTGCCAGCAGCCGAGGAGGGGGCTCGCGGGAGCTGTTTTTT
>TRBJ2-7|TRBD2|.|TRBV27
CASSDGLAGGPGEQYF
TGTGCCAGCAGTGATGGACTAGCGGGAGGGCCTGGCGAGCAGTACTTC
>TRBJ1-1|.|few|TRBV2
CASRFTQAPGTEAFF
TGTGCCAGCAGGTTTACCCAGGCTCCTGGGACTGAAGCTTTCTTT
>TRBJ2-1|TRBD2|.|TRBV5-1
CASRPATGTSGKIF
TGCGCCAGCAGACCCGCGACCGGGACTAGCGGGAAAATCTTC
>TRBJ1-1|.|.|TRBV30
CAWGPPLAAEAFF
TGTGCCTGGGGTCCACCCCTAGCTGCTGAAGCTTTCTTT
>TRBJ2-7|.|.|TRBV5-8
CASSLQRGEQYF
TGTGCCAGCAGCTTGCAGAGGGGCGAGCAGTACTTC
>TRBJ2-5|TRBD2|.|TRBV4-1
CASSPVAGGETQYF
TGCGCCAGCAGCCCTGTAGCGGGAGGAGAGACCCAGTACTTC
>TRBJ1-1|.|.|TRBV18
CASFWERSTEAFF
TGTGCCAGCTTTTGGGAGAGAAGCACTGAAGCTTTCTTT
>TRBJ2-2|TRBD1|.|TRBV6-1
CASSALPGTEGGELFF
TGTGCCAGCAGTGCATTACCCGGGACAGAAGGAGGGGAGCTGTTTTTT
>TRBJ2-5|.|.|TRBV19
CASSMDVRETQYF
TGTGCCAGTAGTATGGACGTCAGGGAGACCCAGTACTTC
>TRBJ1-1|.|.|TRBV9
CASSVAPALTEAFF
TGTGCCAGCAGCGTAGCCCCAGCTCTCACTGAAGCTTTCTTT
>TRBJ2-2|TRBD2|.|TRBV30
CAWRLGGSNLGTGELFF
TGTGCCTGGAGGCTGGGCGGGAGTAATTTAGGGACCGGGGAGCTGTTTTTT
>TRBJ2-7|.|.|TRBV7-2
CASSFGSGGSYEQYF
TGTGCCAGCAGCTTCGGATCTGGCGGGTCCTACGAGCAGTACTTC
>TRBJ1-2|.|few|TRBV2
CASSVGQGNTF
.
>TRBJ2-3|.|.|TRBV2
CASSASAIKDTQYF
TGTGCCAGCAGTGCTAGCGCCATTAAAGATACGCAGTATTTT
>TRBJ1-2|TRBD1|.|TRBV7-9
CASRQGADYGYTF
TGTGCCAGTCGACAGGGGGCGGACTATGGCTACACCTTC
>TRBJ2-3|TRBD2|.|TRBV6-4
CASSDTASGTDTQYF
TGTGCCAGCAGTGACACGGCTAGCGGGACAGATACGCAGTATTTT
>TRBJ1-1|TRBD1|.|TRBV28
CASRTPGTGGRAFF
TGTGCCAGCAGGACCCCCGGGACAGGGGGAAGAGCTTTCTTT
>TRBJ2-5|.|.|TRBV4-1
CASSQDNHPPYF
TGCGCCAGCAGCCAAGACAACCACCCACCGTACTTC
>TRBJ1-1|.|once|TRBV6-1
CASSEVGGTEAFF
TGTGCCAGCAGTGAAGTGGGGGGTACTGAAGCTTTCTTT
>TRBJ2-7|.|.|TRBV7-9
CASSLDREVIPDEQYF
TGTGCCAGCAGCCTCGACAGGGAGGTTATTCCGGACGAGCAGTACTTC
>TRBJ1-1|TRBD1|.|TRBV15
CATSRLRTGGNTEAFF
TGTGCCACCAGCAGATTAAGGACAGGGGGGAACACTGAAGCTTTCTTT
>TRBJ2-7|TRBD2|few|TRBV9
CASSVGTSGTEQYF
TGTGCCAGCAGCGTTGGGACTAGCGGGACAGAGCAGTACTTC
>TRBJ1-4|.|.|TRBV19
CASSSMAATNEKLFF
TGTGCCAGTAGTTCGATGGCGGCAACTAATGAAAAACTGTTTTTT
>TRBJ2-2|.|.|TRBV7-6
CASSKIQGLGETGELFF
TGTGCCAGCAGCAAGATCCAGGGGTTGGGGGAAACCGGGGAGCTGTTTTTT
>TRBJ1-1|.|.|TRBV5-1
CASSSGTAGTEAFF
TGCGCCAGCAGCTCGGGGACTGCGGGGACTGAAGCTTTCTTT
>TRBJ2-1|.|.|TRBV5-1
CASSFQGLDEQFF
TGCGCCAGCAGCTTCCAGGGTTTGGATGAGCAGTTCTTC
>TRBJ2-5|.|.|TRBV29-1
CSVRDTKETQYF
TGCAGCGTCCGGGACACGAAAGAGACCCAGTACTTC
>TRBJ1-1|TRBD1|.|TRBV29-1
CSVLRGQWFTEAFF
TGCAGCGTTCTCCGGGGACAGTGGTTCACTGAAGCTTTCTTT
>TRBJ2-2|TRBD2|.|TRBV27
CASSFASGGTGELFF
TGTGCCAGCAGTTTTGCCAGCGGGGGAACCGGGGAGCTGTTTTTT
>TRBJ1-1|.|.|TRBV7-9
CASSSDPGRGNTEAFF
TGTGCCAGCAGCTCGGACCCGGGACGGGGAAACACTGAAGCTTTCTTT
>TRBJ1-4|TRBD1|.|TRBV7-2
CASSSGTGRETGEKLFF
TGTGCCAGCAGCTCCGGGACAGGGCGCGAGACGGGTGAAAAACTGTTTTTT
>TRBJ2-1|.|.|TRBV5-1
CASSSGTLSYNEQFF
TGCGCCAGCAGCTCCGGGACTCTATCCTACAATGAGCAGTTCTTC
>TRBJ2-5|.|.|TRBV5-8
CASIPPWGETQYF
TGTGCCAGCATCCCTCCTTGGGGAGAGACCCAGTACTTC